This TCR beta chain comes out of a study of siplizumab effects on memory and regulatory T cells. Study-wide results and limits: Alloreactive sequences traceable to unstimulated CD4+ memory cells declined significantly under siplizumab. Both greater diversity than memory cells and a major contribution to the alloresponse seemed to characterize naive T cells. For mappable alloreactive CD4+ clones, the mean Treg-derived fraction was 68.8% with siplizumab and approximately 30% in controls.

V was pared by 6 bases and J by 2 bases, with 3 bases of the junction left unmatched. The CDR3 extends over 16 amino acids. Germline CDR1 and CDR2: LNHDA and SQIVND (reference sequence). Note on this clone: Its antigen is not known.

Assays examined roughly 9.2 x 10^4 TCR templates per sample. Profiling relied on immunoSEQ multiplex PCR, and the TCRdb table lists in-frame clones only, not all of them. Of roughly 100,000 clones listed, 95% to 97% are singletons. The sequencing input was naive CD4+ T cells sorted from blood. The receptor comes from a human donor in good health. J is TRBJ2-3 and V is TRBV19; 15 positions agree with TRBD2. This CDR3 reads CASRGTSGGHTDTQYF. CDR3 bases: TGTGCCAGTAGAGGGACTAGCGGGGGGCACACAGATACGCAGTATTTT. The whole variable domain, filled in from reference TRBV19 and TRBJ2-3, reads DGGITQSPKYLFRKEGQNVTLSCEQNLNHDAMYWYRQDPGQGLRLIYYSQIVNDFQKGDIAEGYSVSREKKESFPLTVTSAQKNPTAFYLCASRGTSGGHTDTQYFGPGTRLTVL.